Below are 13 T cell receptor beta chains sequenced from a single sample in a study of blood T cell repertoires in COVID-19. Sequencing used immunoSEQ multiplex PCR; TCRdb keeps in-frame clones, though not all of them. The sample lists about 56,000 clones; less than 90% were seen once. The sample comprised peripheral blood. The receptors shown here come from a woman older than 75 with acute or convalescent COVID-19.

The chain's CDR3 is CASRLQGGLNTEAFF. For the CDR3, the DNA is TGTGCCAGCAGGCTCCAAGGGGGTCTGAACACTGAAGCTTTCTTT. The chain combines TRBV6-6 with TRBJ1-1; D is perhaps TRBD1 (6 bases). The CDR3 length is 15 residues. CDR1 MNHNY and CDR2 SVGAGI come from the germline V gene (reference sequence). The V end was cut by 6 bases, the J end by 0 bases, with 14 bases between.

This clone was counted once. The chain is built from TRBV10-2 and TRBJ2-3; 15 bases agree with TRBD2. The CDR3 has 15 amino acids. Germline lookup yields CDR1 WSHSY and CDR2 SAAADI. V lost 6 bases to trimming and J lost 3 bases; unmatched junction nucleotides: 1. CDR3 region: CASRGLAGGTDTQYF. As DNA, the CDR3 is TGCGCCAGCAGAGGACTAGCGGGGGGGACAGATACGCAGTATTTT.

The J gene is TRBJ2-3, the V gene TRBV4-1; 11 bases align to TRBD1. CDR3 size: 19 residues. The germline V gene has CDR1 MGHRA and CDR2 YSYEKL. V lost 1 base, J lost 3 bases, and 12 bases stayed unmatched. CDR3 DNA sequence: TGCGCCAGCAGCCAAGGTCCCGGGACAGGGGGATCAGGGACAGATACGCAGTATTTT. Amino acids: CASSQGPGTGGSGTDTQYF.

The DNA for the CDR3 is TGTGCCAGCAGCTTGGGGACTAGCGCTTTGCAGTACTTC. It translates to CASSLGTSALQYF. The genes are TRBV11-2 and TRBJ2-7, with 10 bases fitting TRBD2. From germline, CDR1 is SGHAT and CDR2 FQNNGV. V gave up 3 bases and J gave up 9 bases; unmatched junction bases: 5. This CDR3 is built from 13 residues.

This sequence joins TRBV5-1 and TRBJ1-2; D is uncertain. Trimming took 0 bases from V and 7 from J, leaving 13 bases between them. The germline gives CDR1 SGHRS, CDR2 YFSETQ. The CDR3 has 14 amino acids. In DNA, the CDR3 is TGCGCCAGCAGCTTGGAGTCGGCAGGTCGTGGCTACACCTTC. It is translated as CASSLESAGRGYTF.

The chain employs TRBV30 and TRBJ1-1; no clear D gene. Trimming shortened V by 2 bases and J by 5 bases, and 15 bases separated the two germline ends. This CDR3 region has 14 residues. The germline V gene encodes CDR1 GTSNPN and CDR2 SVGIG (reference sequence). The CDR3 DNA is TGTGCCTGGAGTCCGGCGGTTCGAAGTACTGAAGCTTTCTTT. The encoded protein is CAWSPAVRSTEAFF.

V is TRBV6-5 and J is TRBJ1-3, with TRBD1 identical over 7 bases. Per germline, CDR1 MNHEY and CDR2 SVGAGI. The CDR3 loop spans 15 amino acids. V shed 8 bases, J shed 4 bases, and the junction held 11 bases outside the gene matches. The CDR3 loop is CASGRQGTSGNTIYF. CDR3 DNA: TGTGCCAGCGGAAGACAGGGAACATCCGGAAACACCATATATTTT.

The CDR3 loop reads CASSQDIAGATSTDTQYF. CDR3 in DNA: TGTGCCAGCAGCCAAGATATCGCGGGAGCTACTAGCACAGATACGCAGTATTTT. The genes are TRBV3-1 (or the pseudogene TRBV3-2) and TRBJ2-3; 7 nucleotides match TRBD2. Per germline, CDR1 LGHDT and CDR2 YNNKEL (reference sequence). CDR3 size: 18 residues. J gave up 0 bases and V 0 bases, and 9 bases lay outside the gene matches.

This clone showed up just a few times. The V and J genes are TRBV29-1 and TRBJ2-7, with D tentatively TRBD1 (5 bases). Looked up from germline, CDR1 is SQVTM and CDR2 is ANQGSEA. V lost 1 base to trimming and J lost 0 bases, with 10 bases between them. The CDR3 is 14 amino acids. CDR3 nucleotides: TGCAGCGTTGAAGGGACACCCTTCTCCTACGAGCAGTACTTC. Residues: CSVEGTPFSYEQYF.

The V gene is TRBV9, the J gene TRBJ1-2; 8 bases are a match to TRBD1. V was clipped by 4 bases and J by 8 bases; unmatched bases: 16. The germline gives CDR1 SGDLS, CDR2 YYNGEE. CDR3 length: 16 residues. In DNA form, the CDR3 reads TGTGCCAGCAGCCCCTGGGGAGGACAGGGTGACCGGGGCTACACCTTC. This gives the protein CASSPWGGQGDRGYTF.

The chain employs TRBV19 and TRBJ1-1; TRBD1 matches at 11 bases. V lost 4 bases, J lost 4 bases, and 2 bases stayed unmatched. The CDR3 consists of 14 residues. The germline V gene has CDR1 LNHDA and CDR2 SQIVND (reference sequence). In nucleotides, the CDR3 is TGTGCCAGTAGTAGAGGGACAGGGGGCACTGAAGCTTTCTTT. Translation gives CASSRGTGGTEAFF.

V and J are TRBV24-1 and TRBJ2-1, with 10 bases that match TRBD1. Per the germline V gene, CDR1 is KGHDR and CDR2 is SFDVKD. The CDR3 is 15 amino acids. The ends lost 7 bases at V and 5 bases at J; junction bases unmatched: 7. The CDR3 sequence: CATSPGDRGDNEQFF. The DNA for the CDR3 is TGTGCCACCAGCCCGGGGGACAGGGGAGACAATGAGCAGTTCTTC.

The chain has TRBV7-2 and TRBJ1-6; 9 positions match TRBD1. The trim removed 5 bases at V and 9 bases at J, leaving 8 bases unmatched. The CDR3 runs to 15 residues. Germline CDR1 is SGHTA and CDR2 is FQGNSA. CDR3 DNA: TGTGCCAGCAGCCCCCGGACAGGGGAGACTTCACCCCTCCACTTT. Its protein is CASSPRTGETSPLHF.